Presented here are 24 T cell receptor beta chains from one specimen sequenced in a study of blood T cell repertoires in COVID-19. Libraries were prepared by immunoSEQ multiplex PCR; TCRdb keeps only in-frame clonotypes and omits some of them. The table lists 300,000 to 350,000 clones, under 90% of them singletons. Specimen: peripheral blood. These receptors were obtained from a woman aged 25 to 39 with COVID-19, enrolled during active disease.

CDR3 DNA sequence: TGTGCCAGCAGGGGGGGACAGGCAGATGGAAACACCATATATTTT. Protein: CASRGGQADGNTIYF. This chain uses TRBV2 with TRBJ1-3; TRBD1 aligns across 8 bases. Trimming at V came to 6 bases and at J to 3 bases, leaving 7 bases not matched to a gene. The CDR3 loop spans 15 amino acids. The germline CDR1 and CDR2 sequences are SNHLY and FYNNEI. The whole variable domain, filled in from reference TRBV2 and TRBJ1-3, reads EPEVTQTPSHQVTQMGQEVILRCVPISNHLYFYWYRQILGQKVEFLVSFYNNEISEKSEIFDDQFSVERPDGSNFTLKIRSTKLEDSAMYFCASRGGQADGNTIYFGEGSWLTVV.

The chain combines TRBV30 with TRBJ1-6, with TRBD1 matching over 8 bases. Germline CDR1 and CDR2: GTSNPN and SVGIG (reference sequence). The V segment lost 4 bases and the J segment 5 bases; nucleotides outside the gene matches: 7. There are 15 residues in the CDR3. The CDR3 sequence: CAWTSQGADNSPLHF. The CDR3, as DNA: TGTGCCTGGACGAGTCAGGGGGCCGATAATTCACCCCTCCACTTT.

The rearrangement uses TRBV19 and TRBJ2-1; 10 bases are a match to TRBD1. Per germline, CDR1 LNHDA and CDR2 SQIVND (reference sequence). CDR3 length: 14 amino acids. Trimming removed 5 bases from V and 8 bases from J; junction bases left unmatched: 6. CDR3 sequence (DNA): TGTGCCAGTAGTCCCCGGACAGGGGGTCATGAGCAGTTCTTC. Protein sequence: CASSPRTGGHEQFF.

The chain has TRBV27 and TRBJ1-2; 7 bases map to TRBD1. Germline V gene data show CDR1 as MNHEY and CDR2 as SMNVEV (reference sequence). The CDR3 covers 13 residues. V lost 4 bases and J lost 6; bases outside the gene matches: 5. The CDR3 DNA reads as TGTGCCAGCAGTTGGGACAGTCTCGATGGCTACACCTTC. Amino acid sequence: CASSWDSLDGYTF.

The V and J genes are TRBV18 and TRBJ1-3; no reliable D call. The CDR3 has 16 amino acids. Germline V gene lookup returns CDR1 KGHSH and CDR2 LQKENI. V dropped 2 bases and J dropped 2 bases, with 13 bases sitting between them. The CDR3 loop reads CASSPGREGTGNTIYF. CDR3 DNA: TGTGCCAGCTCACCAGGGAGGGAAGGAACTGGAAACACCATATATTTT.

The chain combines TRBV30 with TRBJ1-3, with D hard to call. Germline CDR1 is GTSNPN and CDR2 is SVGIG (reference sequence). The CDR3 runs to 13 residues. The ends were cut back, 5 bases at V and 3 bases at J, with 11 bases in the middle. The CDR3 DNA follows: TGTGCCTGGGGGTGGGGAGGTGGAAACACCATATATTTT. It translates to CAWGWGGGNTIYF.

The CDR3 sequence: CASSVVPAGTNEKLFF. In nucleotides, the CDR3 is TGTGCCAGCAGCGTAGTCCCAGCAGGGACTAATGAAAAACTGTTTTTT. The chain carries TRBV9 and TRBJ1-4; the D gene is possibly TRBD1 (5 bases). V gave up 0 bases and J gave up 2 bases, with 11 bases separating them. The CDR3 consists of 16 residues. The germline gives CDR1 SGDLS, CDR2 YYNGEE.

CDR3 sequence: CASSIGTQDNEKLFF. The CDR3 bases are TGTGCCAGTAGTATAGGTACGCAGGATAATGAAAAACTGTTTTTT. This chain connects TRBV19 to TRBJ1-4; D is ambiguous. V was trimmed by 1 base and J by 4 bases, leaving 10 bases between them. Germline V gives CDR1 LNHDA, CDR2 SQIVND (reference sequence). This CDR3 is 15 amino acids long. The variable domain in full, completed from reference TRBV19 and TRBJ1-4, reads DGGITQSPKYLFRKEGQNVTLSCEQNLNHDAMYWYRQDPGQGLRLIYYSQIVNDFQKGDIAEGYSVSREKKESFPLTVTSAQKNPTAFYLCASSIGTQDNEKLFFGSGTQLSVL.

This clone was counted many times. The CDR3 nucleotides read TGTGCCTGGGCCGGAGGACAGGCCGCTGGCTACACCTTC. Translated: CAWAGGQAAGYTF. This chain links TRBV30 with TRBJ1-2; TRBD1 agrees at 7 bases. The germline CDR1 and CDR2 sequences are GTSNPN and SVGIG (reference sequence). The CDR3 consists of 13 residues. With 5 bases clipped from V and 7 bases from J, the junction kept 10 bases outside the gene matches.

This chain links TRBV19 with TRBJ1-3, with 9 bases aligning to TRBD1. The CDR3 is 19 residues long. CDR1 is LNHDA, CDR2 SQIVND, per germline (reference sequence). J was trimmed by 0 bases and V by 4 bases; bases with no gene match: 13. CDR3 sequence (DNA): TGTGCCAGTAGTAAGCCCGGGACAGGGCAGGACAGCTCTGGAAACACCATATATTTT. Translating gives CASSKPGTGQDSSGNTIYF.

About this clone: Its ends do not fully match the called genes, so a read error is possible. The chain has TRBV12-5 and TRBJ2-2; perhaps TRBD2 as D (5 bases). CDR1 is LGHNT and CDR2 is FRNRAP in the germline V gene. The CDR3 sequence is 17 residues long. CDR3 DNA sequence: TGTGCTAGTGGGTTGGTACGGGAAACAGCGAACACCGGGGAGCTGTTTTTT. Translation: CASGLVRETANTGELFF.

V usage is TRBV6-5 and J usage is TRBJ2-7; 10 nucleotides align to TRBD2. This CDR3 has 14 residues. The germline V gene encodes CDR1 MNHEY and CDR2 SVGAGI. J was trimmed by 2 bases and V by 8 bases; bases with no gene match: 6. The CDR3 DNA sequence: TGTGCCAGCTGGACTAGCGGAAACCCCTACGAGCAGTACTTC. Encoded protein: CASWTSGNPYEQYF.

J is TRBJ1-2 and V is TRBV5-1; 11 bases fit TRBD1. V trimming: 4 bases; J trimming: 4 bases; junction bases outside the gene matches: 3. Germline CDR1 reads SGHRS; CDR2 reads YFSETQ. CDR3 length: 14 residues. This CDR3 is CASSGQGAGYGYTF. The CDR3 DNA reads as TGCGCCAGCAGCGGACAGGGGGCGGGCTATGGCTACACCTTC.

The J gene is TRBJ1-5, the V gene TRBV19; unclear D gene. The CDR3 covers 14 residues. Germline lookup yields CDR1 LNHDA and CDR2 SQIVND (reference sequence). Trimming pared 2 bases from V and 11 bases from J, leaving 16 bases between. The CDR3 spells CASSISRHLQAQHF. The CDR3, as DNA: TGTGCCAGTAGTATATCCCGCCACCTCCAGGCCCAGCATTTT.

The rearrangement uses TRBV30 and TRBJ2-1; D remains ambiguous. Trimming removed 0 bases at V and 2 bases at J, with 17 bases between. This CDR3 is 17 amino acids long. CDR1 is GTSNPN, CDR2 SVGIG, per germline (reference sequence). The CDR3 DNA sequence: TGTGCCTGGAGTGTTGCTCTGGGCCACCGCCCCTACAATGAGCAGTTCTTC. Translating gives CAWSVALGHRPYNEQFF.

The chain uses TRBV2 and TRBJ2-2; unclear D gene. The germline CDR1 and CDR2 sequences are SNHLY and FYNNEI. V was pared by 7 bases and J by 4 bases, with 13 bases between. There are 14 residues in the CDR3. In DNA form, the CDR3 reads TGTGCCAGCATAAGGCAGTCGGGCACCGGGGAGCTGTTTTTT. It encodes CASIRQSGTGELFF.

This chain links TRBV28 with TRBJ2-7, with D perhaps matching TRBD1 (5 bases). This CDR3 is 13 amino acids long. The V end was cut by 5 bases, the J end by 9 bases, with 17 bases between. Germline V gene sequence: CDR1 MDHEN, CDR2 SYDVKM. CDR3: CASSKGPYQRQYF. Written as DNA, the CDR3 is TGTGCCAGCAGTAAGGGGCCCTACCAGAGGCAGTACTTC. The variable domain in full, completed from reference TRBV28 and TRBJ2-7, reads DVKVTQSSRYLVKRTGEKVFLECVQDMDHENMFWYRQDPGLGLRLIYFSYDVKMKEKGDIPEGYSVSREKKERFSLILESASTNQTSMYLCASSKGPYQRQYFGPGTRLTVT.

The chain joins TRBV15 to TRBJ2-5; 13 positions agree with TRBD2. The CDR3 totals 16 residues. The germline CDR1 and CDR2 sequences are LNHNV and YYDKDF (reference sequence). With V trimmed by 3 bases and J by 7 bases, 8 bases remained unmatched. The CDR3 bases are TGTGCCACCAGCAGCCCTGGACTAGCGGGAGAGGGGACCCAGTACTTC. Its protein product is CATSSPGLAGEGTQYF.

The V and J genes are TRBV25-1 and TRBJ2-1; 11 bases line up with TRBD2. This CDR3 spans 16 amino acids. With 2 bases clipped from V and 3 bases from J, the junction kept 3 bases outside the gene matches. Germline V gene sequence: CDR1 MGHDK, CDR2 SYGVNS. The CDR3: CASSEIAGGFYNEQFF. The CDR3 nucleotides read TGTGCCAGCAGTGAAATAGCGGGAGGGTTCTACAATGAGCAGTTCTTC.

The chain uses TRBV7-6 and TRBJ2-1, with D possibly being TRBD1 (6 bases). The CDR3 totals 15 residues. V lost 1 base and J 5 bases, leaving 12 bases between the germline ends. Germline-derived CDR1 and CDR2 are SGHVS and FNYEAQ. In nucleotides, the CDR3 is TGTGCCAGCAGCTTAGACAGGGTGGGGAACAATGAGCAGTTCTTC. It codes for CASSLDRVGNNEQFF.

The chain is built from TRBV28 and TRBJ1-2; the match to TRBD1 covers 9 bases. V trimming: 1 base; J trimming: 5 bases; junction bases outside the gene matches: 2. From germline, CDR1 is MDHEN and CDR2 SYDVKM. The CDR3 consists of 14 residues. In nucleotides, the CDR3 is TGTGCCAGCAGTTTATTCGGACAGGGGTATGGCTACACCTTC. This codes for CASSLFGQGYGYTF.

The chain recombines TRBV30 with TRBJ2-7, with a possible D match to TRBD1 (8 bases). Germline V gene data show CDR1 as GTSNPN and CDR2 as SVGIG (reference sequence). V dropped 8 bases and J dropped 1 base, with 21 bases sitting between them. The CDR3 contains 15 residues. CDR3 sequence (DNA): TGTGCCGGGGGGAAACAGGGGGGGAGGTCCTACGAGCAGTACTTC. The encoded protein is CAGGKQGGRSYEQYF.

This rearrangement joins TRBV30 to TRBJ2-7; the match to TRBD1 covers 11 bases. This CDR3 is 16 amino acids long. Germline lookup yields CDR1 GTSNPN and CDR2 SVGIG (reference sequence). V lost 2 bases to trimming and J lost 6 bases; unmatched junction nucleotides: 12. The CDR3 DNA follows: TGTGCCTGGAGTCGCAGGCAAGGACAGGGGGCGCGCGAGCAGTACTTC. It translates to CAWSRRQGQGAREQYF.

This clone was counted between two and nine times. The chain links TRBV5-6 to TRBJ2-5; TRBD2 matches at 8 bases. Germline-derived CDR1 and CDR2 are SGHDT and YYEEEE. The CDR3 runs to 15 residues. V shed 6 bases and J 5 bases; nucleotides not matched to a gene: 12. In nucleotides, the CDR3 is TGTGCCAGCACCTTTGGGACTAGTGCAAGGGAGACCCAGTACTTC. This codes for CASTFGTSARETQYF.